The 30 T cell receptor beta chains below come from one sample, sequenced in a study of early T cells in non-severe SARS-CoV-2 infection. One entry per CDR3 protein, called by TCRdb with MiXCR from the 5' RACE reads. Found here are 46,000 or so distinct CDR3 sequences, nearly 7.5% of them singletons; the top ten hold around 7.9%. Input material: whole blood. These receptors were collected from an adult who was a healthcare worker with PCR-confirmed SARS-CoV-2 infection or an uninfected control (not recorded which).

This clonotype was seen a few times. This chain joins TRBV18 and TRBJ2-7, with D possibly called TRBD1 or TRBD2 (5 bases each). Germline lookup yields CDR1 KGHSH and CDR2 LQKENI. The V and J ends lost 3 bases and 6 bases respectively, with 15 bases between them. This CDR3 is 14 amino acids long. The CDR3 loop reads CASSPSGTGLEQYF. In nucleotides, the CDR3 is TGTGCCAGCTCACCTTCCGGTACGGGGCTCGAGCAGTACTTC.

This clonotype was observed at least ten times. This sequence joins TRBV5-4 and TRBJ2-5; no reliable D call. CDR3 length: 14 residues. Trimming took off 0 bases at V and 2 bases at J, with 8 bases between the two ends. Germline values: CDR1 SGHNT, CDR2 YYREEE (reference sequence). Here the CDR3 DNA reads TGTGCCAGCAGCTTGGGGCAGAGTCAAGAGACCCAGTACTTC. It yields the protein CASSLGQSQETQYF. Filled out from reference TRBV5-4 and TRBJ2-5, the complete variable domain reads ETGVTQSPTHLIKTRGQQVTLRCSSQSGHNTVSWYQQALGQGPQFIFQYYREEENGRGNFPPRFSGLQFPNYSSELNVNALELDDSALYLCASSLGQSQETQYFGPGTRLLVL.

The rearrangement links TRBV24-1 to TRBJ2-1; D remains ambiguous. Germline V gene data show CDR1 as KGHDR and CDR2 as SFDVKD. The length of the CDR3 is 17 residues. The V end was cut by 5 bases, the J end by 0 bases, with 16 bases between. This CDR3 is CATSATVGFRSYNEQFF. The CDR3 DNA is TGTGCCACCAGTGCCACTGTGGGGTTCCGCTCCTACAATGAGCAGTTCTTC.

In its sample, this clonotype was seen many times. The chain links TRBV7-2 to TRBJ1-2; D might be TRBD1 (6 bases). The CDR3 sequence is 17 residues long. V was cut by 1 base and J by 4 bases, with 19 bases left in between. Looked up from germline, CDR1 is SGHTA and CDR2 is FQGNSA. Here the CDR3 DNA reads TGTGCCAGCAGCTTAGAGACAGGATATATCTCCCGCTATGGCTACACCTTC. Residues: CASSLETGYISRYGYTF. Combining the CDR3 with reference TRBV7-2 and TRBJ1-2 gives the whole variable domain GAGVSQSPSNKVTEKGKDVELRCDPISGHTALYWYRQSLGQGLEFLIYFQGNSAPDKSGLPSDRFSAERTGGSVSTLTIQRTQQEDSAVYLCASSLETGYISRYGYTFGSGTRLTVV.

The CDR3 bases are TGTGCCAGCAGCCAAGTCGGTACGGGGGATGCGGAGACCCAGTACTTC. Translating it yields CASSQVGTGDAETQYF. The chain carries TRBV4-2 and TRBJ2-5; tentative D call: TRBD2 (6 bases). CDR3 length: 16 amino acids. Germline assignment: CDR1 LGHNA and CDR2 YNFKEQ. The V end lost 1 base, the J end lost 5 bases, and 17 bases lay between the germline ends.

In this sample, this clonotype turned up many times. The chain uses TRBV20-1 and TRBJ1-1; D is uncertain. Germline loops: CDR1 DFQATT, CDR2 SNEGSKA (reference sequence). The CDR3 extends over 12 amino acids. Trimming took 6 bases from V and 12 from J, leaving 20 bases between them. The CDR3: CSAHTAYHVTFF. The CDR3 DNA follows: TGCAGTGCGCACACGGCGTATCATGTAACTTTCTTT.

This clonotype was counted many times. The V and J genes are TRBV29-1 and TRBJ1-2; D is undetermined. Germline CDR1 reads SQVTM; CDR2 reads ANQGSEA. CDR3 length: 12 amino acids. Trimming took 4 bases from V and 4 from J, leaving 10 bases between them. DNA of the CDR3: TGCAGCGTTGGGACCGATCTCTATGGCTACACCTTC. Residues: CSVGTDLYGYTF.

This clonotype has more than one count but fewer than ten. This chain connects TRBV7-2 to TRBJ2-3; the match to TRBD2 covers 12 bases. CDR3 length equals 16 residues. Germline loops: CDR1 SGHTA, CDR2 FQGNSA. The V gene end was trimmed by 4 bases and the J gene end by 4 bases; junction bases not matched to a gene: 6. The CDR3 loop reads CASSSLAGGIADTQYF. The CDR3 nucleotides are TGTGCCAGCAGCTCACTAGCGGGGGGTATTGCAGATACGCAGTATTTT.

This clonotype was seen more than once but under ten times. The chain is built from TRBV20-1 and TRBJ2-1, with 8 bases matching TRBD2. The germline gives CDR1 DFQATT, CDR2 SNEGSKA (reference sequence). The CDR3 is 15 residues long. Trimming took 4 bases from V and 4 from J; bases not matched to a gene: 9. The CDR3 DNA reads TGCAGTGCTACACAAGCGGGGGCCCTTTACAATGAGCAGTTCTTC. Its translation is CSATQAGALYNEQFF.

The J gene is TRBJ2-1, the V gene TRBV28; the D gene is possibly TRBD1 (8 bases). This CDR3 comprises 17 residues. In germline, CDR1 is MDHEN, CDR2 SYDVKM. Trimming removed 4 bases from V and 5 bases from J, with 21 bases in between. CDR3 nucleotide sequence: TGTGCCAGCAGTTCGTGGACAGGGAGGGGGGCGCACAATGAGCAGTTCTTC. This codes for CASSSWTGRGAHNEQFF.

This clonotype was recorded at least ten times. The chain couples TRBV6-6 to TRBJ1-1; no definite D call. From germline, CDR1 is MNHNY and CDR2 SVGAGI (reference sequence). The V and J ends lost 8 bases and 1 base respectively, with 11 bases between them. The CDR3 runs to 13 residues. The CDR3 here is CASVSRSNTEAFF. The CDR3 DNA reads as TGTGCCAGCGTATCGCGGTCGAACACTGAAGCTTTCTTT.

This clonotype came up many times. The chain links TRBV2 to TRBJ2-1, with 8 bases that match TRBD2. This CDR3 contains 15 residues. With V trimmed by 6 bases and J by 3 bases, 7 bases remained unmatched. Germline CDR1 is SNHLY and CDR2 is FYNNEI. The CDR3 DNA reads as TGTGCCAGCAGAATGGCGGGGGGCGGCTACAATGAGCAGTTCTTC. Protein product: CASRMAGGGYNEQFF.

This clonotype was observed at least ten times. The rearrangement joins TRBV20-1 to TRBJ2-3, with D hard to call. V dropped 5 bases and J dropped 0 bases, with 6 bases sitting between them. CDR1 DFQATT and CDR2 SNEGSKA come from the germline V gene (reference sequence). This CDR3 is built from 12 residues. CDR3 in DNA: TGCAGTGCTGTCCCTAGCACAGATACGCAGTATTTT. Translated, it gives CSAVPSTDTQYF.

This clonotype was counted between two and nine times. A much larger clone differs by one base, so this may be a read error. The chain is built from TRBV7-9 and TRBJ1-5; D gene uncertain. The V gene's germline CDR1 is SEHNR and CDR2 FQNEAQ (reference sequence). This CDR3 has 13 amino acids. The CDR3 DNA reads TGTGCCAGCGGCTTACATCAGGATCAGCCCCAGCATTTT. Amino acids: CASGLHQDQPQHF.

In its sample, this clonotype was seen a few times. This chain connects TRBV19 to TRBJ1-2, with a possible D match to TRBD1 (6 bases). CDR1 and CDR2 from the germline V gene are LNHDA and SQIVND (reference sequence). V was shortened by 9 bases and J by 6 bases, with 17 bases between the two germline ends. This CDR3 contains 13 residues. The CDR3 loop reads CARSCETGDGYTF. CDR3 coding DNA: TGTGCCAGGAGTTGTGAGACAGGTGATGGCTACACCTTC.

This clonotype showed up many times. The chain joins TRBV4-3 to TRBJ2-4; D gene uncertain. This CDR3 spans 17 amino acids. The V end was cut by 4 bases, the J end by 1 base, with 17 bases between. CDR1 and CDR2 (germline): LGHNA, YSLEER. The CDR3 here is CASSPEGSVLAKNIQYF. The CDR3 DNA reads as TGCGCCAGCAGCCCCGAAGGATCTGTTTTGGCCAAAAACATTCAGTACTTC.

This clonotype was seen at least ten times. The V gene is TRBV28, the J gene TRBJ2-3, with 9 bases lining up with TRBD2. J lost 6 bases, V lost 10 bases, and 2 bases had no gene match. CDR3 length: 11 residues. The germline V gene encodes CDR1 MDHEN and CDR2 SYDVKM. The CDR3, as DNA: TGTGCCATCACTAGCGGGGATACGCAGTATTTT. Translating it yields CAITSGDTQYF.

This clonotype was observed a few times. The J gene is TRBJ2-2, the V gene TRBV7-3; weak D call: TRBD1 (6 bases). V gave up 3 bases and J gave up 2 bases, with 7 bases separating them. The CDR3 covers 14 residues. The germline gives CDR1 SGHTA, CDR2 FQGTGA. The CDR3 nucleotides read TGTGCCAGCAGCTTGGGGGCTAACACCGGGGAGCTGTTTTTT. The encoded protein is CASSLGANTGELFF.

In its sample, this clonotype was seen a few times. This chain connects TRBV4-3 to TRBJ2-1; TRBD1 is a possible D gene (6 bases). This CDR3 is built from 17 residues. CDR1 is LGHNA and CDR2 is YSLEER in the germline V gene. The ends were cut back, 4 bases at V and 12 bases at J, with 28 bases in the middle. CDR3 sequence: CASSRTTTGSGAGVQFF. CDR3 coding DNA: TGCGCCAGCAGCCGAACGACAACAGGGTCAGGGGCGGGTGTGCAGTTCTTC.

This clonotype was observed a few times. This chain links TRBV7-2 with TRBJ1-5; the D is unclear. The CDR3 is 13 amino acids. Germline CDR1 is SGHTA and CDR2 is FQGNSA. V was trimmed by 1 base and J by 3 bases, leaving 4 bases between them. The CDR3 DNA follows: TGTGCCAGCAGCTTAGAGTACAATCAGCCCCAGCATTTT. Its protein is CASSLEYNQPQHF.

This clonotype occurred many times. This rearrangement joins TRBV7-2 to TRBJ1-2; tentatively, D is TRBD1 (5 bases). CDR1 SGHTA and CDR2 FQGNSA come from the germline V gene. With 5 bases removed from V and 0 bases from J, the gap between germline ends came to 10 bases. This CDR3 is 14 amino acids long. CDR3 sequence (DNA): TGTGCCAGCAGCAGGGACGCCGCTAACTATGGCTACACCTTC. Its translation: CASSRDAANYGYTF.

Ten or more counts support this clonotype. The chain uses TRBV7-9 and TRBJ1-1, with D uncertain. Looked up from germline, CDR1 is SEHNR and CDR2 is FQNEAQ (reference sequence). The V end lost 5 bases, the J end lost 1 base, and 11 bases lay between the germline ends. The CDR3 loop spans 14 amino acids. The CDR3 here is CASSPKSRNTEAFF. For the CDR3, the DNA is TGTGCCAGCAGCCCGAAATCCCGGAACACTGAAGCTTTCTTT.

By share, this clonotype counts as medium-sized. The chain recombines TRBV20-1 with TRBJ2-7; possibly TRBD2 for D (6 bases). Germline V CDR1 and CDR2: DFQATT, SNEGSKA (reference sequence). CDR3 length: 12 residues. Trimming shortened V by 3 bases and J by 2 bases, and 8 bases separated the two germline ends. The CDR3 DNA reads as TGCAGTGCTAGCGGGGGTACCTACGAGCAGTACTTC. It is translated as CSASGGTYEQYF.

This clonotype was seen at least ten times. The gene calls are TRBV5-8 and TRBJ1-5, with no clear D. This CDR3 is 16 amino acids long. Trimming shortened V by 1 base and J by 0 bases, and 11 bases separated the two germline ends. The germline V gene has CDR1 SGHTS and CDR2 YDEGEE. CDR3 sequence (DNA): TGTGCCAGCAGCTTGTTGGAACCCTATAGCAATCAGCCCCAGCATTTT. Translation gives CASSLLEPYSNQPQHF.

This clonotype was picked up a small number of times. The chain carries TRBV4-2 and TRBJ2-7, with TRBD1 matching 7 bases. The CDR3 has 15 amino acids. V was clipped by 4 bases and J by 5 bases; unmatched bases: 11. CDR1 is LGHNA and CDR2 is YNFKEQ in the germline V gene. This CDR3 is CASSPRGGQGDEQYF. The CDR3 region has the DNA TGTGCCAGCAGCCCCCGAGGGGGTCAGGGGGACGAGCAGTACTTC.

The rearrangement uses TRBV5-4 and TRBJ2-7; 11 positions agree with TRBD1. Losses at the gene ends were 3 bases for V and 6 bases for J; bases not matched to a gene: 8. CDR1 and CDR2 (germline): SGHNT, YYREEE (reference sequence). The CDR3 spans 15 residues. The CDR3 DNA sequence: TGTGCCAGCAGCTCTCCGGGACAGGGGGTTTCCGAGCAGTACTTC. Translated, it gives CASSSPGQGVSEQYF.

There are a few counts of this clonotype. The CDR3 region is CASTRTSGGPNEQFF. CDR3 nucleotide sequence: TGTGCCAGCACTCGGACTAGCGGGGGGCCGAATGAGCAGTTCTTC. This chain uses TRBV12-3 or TRBV12-4 with TRBJ2-1; 14 bases match TRBD2. The CDR3 is made up of 15 amino acids. The trim removed 7 bases at V and 7 bases at J, leaving 6 bases unmatched.

The chain employs TRBV30 and TRBJ2-1; TRBD2 is a possible D gene (5 bases). This CDR3 has 15 amino acids. The V and J ends lost 0 bases and 5 bases respectively, with 14 bases between them. Germline values: CDR1 GTSNPN, CDR2 SVGIG (reference sequence). The CDR3 nucleotides are TGTGCCTGGAGTGTTGAACGGGGTCGTAACAATGAGCAGTTCTTC. This translates into CAWSVERGRNNEQFF.

This clonotype has at least ten counts. The chain combines TRBV24-1 with TRBJ1-1; 11 positions match TRBD1. With 3 bases clipped from V and 4 bases from J, the junction kept 6 bases outside the gene matches. The germline V gene has CDR1 KGHDR and CDR2 SFDVKD. This CDR3 is built from 16 residues. The CDR3 bases are TGTGCCACCAGTGATCATACCGGGACAGGGGGCACTGAAGCTTTCTTT. It encodes CATSDHTGTGGTEAFF.

The rearrangement uses TRBV12-3 or TRBV12-4 and TRBJ1-4; D gene ambiguous. The CDR3 loop spans 14 amino acids. Deletions cut 3 bases from V and 2 bases from J, with 7 bases between. The CDR3 is CASSFRVTNEKLFF. The CDR3 DNA reads as TGTGCCAGCAGTTTTAGGGTGACTAATGAAAAACTGTTTTTT.